This is a list of T cell receptor beta chains from one sample in a study of PD-1 blockade in classical Hodgkin lymphoma. Generated by immunoSEQ multiplex PCR, the TCRdb table keeps only in-frame clones and is missing some. Here the sample spans 15,000 to 25,000 clones, 83% being singletons. This specimen was CD4+ T cells from blood, taken before the fourth cycle of nivolumab. Receptor source: a human donor with classical Hodgkin lymphoma. Both conserved end residues are part of each CDR3. The D gene is left open where the match is weak. Clone size appears in some rows only: once, few, many, or a class for an expanded clone.

d_gene	v_gene	abundance	j_gene	CDR3aa	CDR3nt
-	TRBV9	-	TRBJ1-1	CASSVSQGRGNTEAFF	TGTGCCAGCAGCGTATCGCAGGGGAGGGGTAATACTGAAGCTTTCTTT
-	TRBV9	once	TRBJ2-3	CASMIGTVSTSTDTQYF	TGTGCCAGCATGATAGGTACTGTGTCTACGTCGACAGATACGCAGTATTTT
-	TRBV19	-	TRBJ1-5	CASSGQGRGYNQPQHF	TGTGCCAGTAGCGGCCAGGGAAGGGGGTACAATCAGCCCCAGCATTTT
-	TRBV5-1	-	TRBJ1-5	CASSFEVGQPQHF	TGCGCCAGCAGCTTTGAGGTTGGTCAGCCCCAGCATTTT
-	TRBV27	-	TRBJ2-5	CASSRTRYQETQYF	TGTGCCAGCAGTCGAACTAGGTACCAAGAGACCCAGTACTTC
-	TRBV7-9	-	TRBJ2-3	CASSLSRAADTQYF	TGTGCCAGCAGCCTATCACGAGCGGCAGATACGCAGTATTTT
-	TRBV5-1	-	TRBJ1-3	CASSEGWGLNTIYF	TGCGCCAGCAGCGAGGGTTGGGGGCTAAACACCATATATTTT
TRBD1	TRBV6-5	-	TRBJ1-5	CASSQGTGAHQPQHF	TGTGCCAGCAGTCAAGGGACAGGAGCCCATCAGCCCCAGCATTTT
TRBD1	TRBV19	-	TRBJ2-7	CASGTGGSYEQYF	TGTGCCAGTGGAACAGGGGGCTCCTACGAGCAGTACTTC
TRBD1	TRBV4-1	-	TRBJ1-2	CASSPPGQGFYGYTF	TGCGCCAGCAGCCCCCCGGGACAGGGCTTCTATGGCTACACCTTC
-	TRBV7-9	once	TRBJ2-1	CASSPIVGLYNEQFF	TGTGCCAGCAGCCCGATAGTGGGACTCTACAATGAGCAGTTCTTC
-	TRBV5-5	few	TRBJ2-1	CASKPEGAAQQFF	TGTGCCAGCAAACCCGAGGGAGCCGCACAGCAGTTCTTC
-	TRBV6-1	once	TRBJ1-5	CASSGGSNQPQHF	TGTGCCAGCAGCGGGGGGAGCAATCAGCCCCAGCATTTT
TRBD1	TRBV27	-	TRBJ1-1	CASSLTRTGGTEAFF	TGTGCCAGCAGTTTAACGAGGACAGGGGGGACTGAAGCTTTCTTT
-	TRBV5-1	-	TRBJ2-5	CASSLAQETQYF	TGCGCCAGCAGCTTGGCCCAAGAGACCCAGTACTTC
-	TRBV10-3	-	TRBJ2-5	CAISAAADQETQYF	TGTGCCATCAGTGCCGCGGCCGATCAAGAGACCCAGTACTTC
TRBD2	TRBV7-8	-	TRBJ2-5	CASSSTGTSGRHLGETQYF	TGTGCCAGCAGTTCCACCGGGACTAGCGGGAGGCATCTCGGGGAGACCCAGTACTTC
-	TRBV2	-	TRBJ2-7	CASSVRGGRVHEQYF	TGTGCCAGCAGTGTCAGGGGTGGGAGGGTCCACGAGCAGTACTTC
-	TRBV5-1	once	TRBJ2-1	CASSLAGTGANEQFF	TGCGCCAGCAGCTTGGCAGGGACTGGAGCCAATGAGCAGTTCTTC
-	TRBV7-2	-	TRBJ2-1	CASSPPRLPSYNEQFF	TGTGCCAGCAGCCCCCCACGCCTGCCCTCCTACAATGAGCAGTTCTTC
-	TRBV28	-	TRBJ1-5	CASNHGDQPQHF	TGTGCCAGCAACCACGGGGATCAGCCCCAGCATTTT
-	TRBV10-3	-	TRBJ1-1	CAIGQTVNTEAFF	TGTGCCATCGGACAGACAGTGAACACTGAAGCTTTCTTT
-	TRBV5-5	-	TRBJ2-5	CASSGLSETQYF	TGTGCCAGCAGCGGCCTTTCCGAGACCCAGTACTTC
-	TRBV28	few	TRBJ2-7	CASSLPGFPSYEQYF	TGTGCCAGCAGTTTACCCGGGTTTCCCTCCTACGAGCAGTACTTC
TRBD2	TRBV27	-	TRBJ2-2	CASRAPGTGGTGELFF	TGTGCCAGCAGGGCCCCCGGGACCGGGGGGACCGGGGAGCTGTTTTTT
TRBD1	TRBV6-5	-	TRBJ2-7	CASSRTRGTYEQYF	TGTGCCAGCAGTCGCACCAGGGGGACCTACGAGCAGTACTTC
TRBD1	TRBV28	-	TRBJ1-1	CASSSGQGPTEAFF	TGTGCCAGCAGTTCGGGACAGGGCCCCACTGAAGCTTTCTTT
-	TRBV28	-	TRBJ2-7	CASSLRIPYEQYF	TGTGCCAGCAGTTTAAGAATACCCTACGAGCAGTACTTC
-	TRBV7-2	-	TRBJ1-1	CASSLGRIEAFF	TGTGCCAGCAGCTTAGGTAGGATTGAAGCTTTCTTT
TRBD2	TRBV5-1	-	TRBJ2-7	CASSLGLAGVLHEQYF	TGCGCCAGCAGCTTGGGACTAGCGGGAGTTCTCCACGAGCAGTACTTC
-	TRBV2	-	TRBJ2-7	CASQTVQSSYEQYF	TGTGCCAGCCAAACCGTTCAGAGCTCCTACGAGCAGTACTTC
-	TRBV6-5	-	TRBJ2-7	CASSQGTKGYEQYF	TGTGCCAGCAGTCAGGGGACTAAAGGGTACGAGCAGTACTTC
-	TRBV29-1	-	TRBJ1-1	CSVATGNTEAFF	TGCAGCGTAGCGACAGGGAACACTGAAGCTTTCTTT
-	TRBV18	-	TRBJ2-2	CASSPDTGELFF	TGTGCCAGCTCACCCGACACCGGGGAGCTGTTTTTT
TRBD2	TRBV6-1	-	TRBJ2-7	CASARDYSYEQYF	TGTGCCAGCGCCAGGGACTACTCCTACGAGCAGTACTTC
-	TRBV5-1	-	TRBJ2-2	CASSLGLAFGGELFF	TGCGCCAGCAGCTTGGGGCTAGCGTTCGGCGGGGAGCTGTTTTTT
-	TRBV25-1	-	TRBJ1-3	CASRQDGGNTIYF	TGTGCCAGCAGGCAGGACGGAGGAAACACCATATATTTT
-	TRBV23-1	-	TRBJ2-1	CASTTSGVGNEQFF	TGCGCCAGCACCACAAGTGGGGTAGGGAATGAGCAGTTCTTC